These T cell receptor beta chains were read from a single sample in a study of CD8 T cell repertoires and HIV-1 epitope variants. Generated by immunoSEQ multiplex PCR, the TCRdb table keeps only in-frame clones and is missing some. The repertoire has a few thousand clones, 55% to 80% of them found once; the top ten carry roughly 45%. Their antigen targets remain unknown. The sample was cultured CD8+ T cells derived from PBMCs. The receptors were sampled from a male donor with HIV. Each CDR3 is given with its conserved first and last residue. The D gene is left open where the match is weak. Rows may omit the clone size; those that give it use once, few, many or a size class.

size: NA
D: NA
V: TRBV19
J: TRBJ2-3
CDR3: CASSTPHPRNTDTQYF
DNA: TGTGCCAGTAGTACGCCACACCCGAGGAACACAGATACGCAGTATTTT

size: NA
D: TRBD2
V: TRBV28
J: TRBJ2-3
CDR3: CARFLGGEQVADTQYF
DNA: TGTGCCAGATTTTTGGGGGGGGAGCAAGTCGCAGATACGCAGTATTTT

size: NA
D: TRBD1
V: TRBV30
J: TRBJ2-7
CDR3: CAWSTGTGANEQYF
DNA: TGTGCCTGGAGTACCGGGACAGGGGCGAACGAGCAGTACTTC

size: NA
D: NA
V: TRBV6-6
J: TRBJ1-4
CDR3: CATGLGEKLFF
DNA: TGTGCCACCGGGCTCGGGGAAAAACTGTTTTTT

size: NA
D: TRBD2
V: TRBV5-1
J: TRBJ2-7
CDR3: CASSLAGGNEQYF
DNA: TGCGCCAGCAGCTTAGCGGGAGGGAACGAGCAGTACTTC

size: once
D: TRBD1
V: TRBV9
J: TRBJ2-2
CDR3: CASSVRQGFPGELFF
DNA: TGTGCCAGCAGCGTTCGACAGGGGTTTCCCGGGGAGCTGTTTTTT

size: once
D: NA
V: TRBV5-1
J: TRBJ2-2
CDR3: CASSLTATNTGELFF
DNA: TGCGCCAGCAGCTTGACGGCAACGAACACCGGGGAGCTGTTTTTT

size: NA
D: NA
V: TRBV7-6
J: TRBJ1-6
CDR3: CASSLDGRNSPLHF
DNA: TGTGCCAGCAGCTTAGACGGGAGAAACTCACCCCTCCACTTT

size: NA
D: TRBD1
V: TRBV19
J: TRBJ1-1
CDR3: CASKIRDRGYGTEAFF
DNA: TGTGCCAGTAAGATCCGGGACAGGGGTTATGGCACTGAAGCTTTCTTT

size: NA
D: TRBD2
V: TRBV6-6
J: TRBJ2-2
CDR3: CASRGTSDTGELFF
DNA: TGTGCCAGCAGAGGGACTAGCGATACCGGGGAGCTGTTTTTT

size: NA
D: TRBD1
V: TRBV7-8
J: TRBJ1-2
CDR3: CASSYSPGQSNYGYTF
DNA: TGTGCCAGCAGCTATTCGCCGGGACAGAGTAACTATGGCTACACCTTC

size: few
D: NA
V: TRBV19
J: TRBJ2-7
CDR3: CASSISSGAYEQYF
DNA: TGTGCCAGTAGTATCTCGTCGGGGGCTTACGAGCAGTACTTC

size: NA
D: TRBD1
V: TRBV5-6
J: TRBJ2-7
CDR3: CASSLQGDYEQYF
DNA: TGTGCCAGCAGCTTACAGGGGGACTACGAGCAGTACTTC

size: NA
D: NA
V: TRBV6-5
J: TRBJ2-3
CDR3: CASSSPTGGTDTQYF
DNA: TGTGCCAGCAGTTCTCCTACCGGGGGCACAGATACGCAGTATTTT

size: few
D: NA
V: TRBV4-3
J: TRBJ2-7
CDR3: CASSQDRYEQYF
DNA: TGCGCCAGCAGCCAAGATCGCTACGAGCAGTACTTC

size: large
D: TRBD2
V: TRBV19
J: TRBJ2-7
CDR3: CASSIRLAGIYEQYF
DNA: TGTGCCAGTAGTATCCGACTAGCGGGGATTTACGAGCAGTACTTC

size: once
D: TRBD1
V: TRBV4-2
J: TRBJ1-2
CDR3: CASSDPGTGVLGAF
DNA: TGTGCCAGCAGCGATCCCGGGACAGGGGTCCTCGGTGCCTTC

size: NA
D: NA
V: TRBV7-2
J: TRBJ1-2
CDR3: CASSSGRGYTF
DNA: TGTGCCAGCAGCTCCGGCAGAGGCTACACCTTC

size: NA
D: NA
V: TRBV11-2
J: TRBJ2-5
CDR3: CASSLDLTGSAETQYF
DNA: TGTGCCAGCAGCTTAGATCTGACTGGGAGCGCAGAGACCCAGTACTTC

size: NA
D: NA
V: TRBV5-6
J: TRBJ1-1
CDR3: CASSPGGRANTEAFF
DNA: TGTGCCAGCAGCCCTGGGGGCAGGGCGAACACTGAAGCTTTCTTT

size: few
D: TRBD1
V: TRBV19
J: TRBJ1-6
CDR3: CASSIGQGSNSPLHF
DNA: TGTGCCAGTAGTATCGGACAGGGAAGCAATTCACCCCTCCACTTT

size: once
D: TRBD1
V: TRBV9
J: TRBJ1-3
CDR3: CASSVDGTGLSGNTIYF
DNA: TGTGCCAGCAGCGTAGACGGGACAGGGCTCTCTGGAAACACCATATATTTT

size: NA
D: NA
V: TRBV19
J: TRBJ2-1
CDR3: CASSSGNEQFF
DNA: TGTGCCAGTAGTTCGGGGAATGAGCAGTTCTTC

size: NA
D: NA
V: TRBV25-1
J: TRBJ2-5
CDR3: CASTSGRELETQYF
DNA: TGTGCCAGCACAAGTGGTCGAGAGTTGGAGACCCAGTACTTC

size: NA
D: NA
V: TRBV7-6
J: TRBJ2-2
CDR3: CASSLAGGTGELFF
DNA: TGTGCCAGCAGCTTAGCGGGAGGCACCGGGGAGCTGTTTTTT

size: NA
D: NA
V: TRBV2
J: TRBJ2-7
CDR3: CASWVGDTSYEQYF
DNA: TGTGCCAGCTGGGTGGGGGACACGTCCTACGAGCAGTACTTC

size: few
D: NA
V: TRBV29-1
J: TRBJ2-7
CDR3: CSVADSEGYEQYF
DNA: TGCAGCGTTGCGGACTCCGAAGGCTACGAGCAGTACTTC

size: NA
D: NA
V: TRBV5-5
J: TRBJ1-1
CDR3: CASSLAVNTEAFF
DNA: TGTGCCAGCAGCTTGGCTGTGAACACTGAAGCTTTCTTT

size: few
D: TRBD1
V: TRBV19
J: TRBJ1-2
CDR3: CASSIDGQGDGLTGGYTF
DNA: TGTGCCAGTAGTATAGACGGACAGGGTGATGGACTAACGGGCGGCTACACCTTC

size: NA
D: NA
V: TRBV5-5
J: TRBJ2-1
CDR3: CASSSIRAESNEQFF
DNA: TGTGCCAGCAGCTCCATCAGGGCCGAAAGTAATGAGCAGTTCTTC

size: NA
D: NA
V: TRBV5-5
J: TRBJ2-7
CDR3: CASSPDIRDEQYF
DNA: TGTGCCAGCAGCCCTGACATTCGTGACGAGCAGTACTTC

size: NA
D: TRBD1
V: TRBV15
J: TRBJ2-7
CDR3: CATSRVATGDYEQYF
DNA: TGTGCCACCAGCAGAGTTGCGACAGGGGACTACGAGCAGTACTTC

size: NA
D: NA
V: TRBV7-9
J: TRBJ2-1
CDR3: CASSPPVLGEDEQFF
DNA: TGTGCCAGCAGCCCCCCAGTTCTAGGGGAGGATGAGCAGTTCTTC

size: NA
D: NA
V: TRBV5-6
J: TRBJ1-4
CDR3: CASSRGTATNEKLFF
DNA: TGTGCCAGCAGCCGGGGGACCGCAACTAATGAAAAACTGTTTTTT

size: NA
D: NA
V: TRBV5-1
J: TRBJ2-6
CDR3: CASSWVSGANVLTF
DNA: TGCGCCAGCAGCTGGGTCTCTGGGGCCAACGTCCTGACTTTC

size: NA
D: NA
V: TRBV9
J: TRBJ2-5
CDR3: CASTRDGAGETQYF
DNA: TGTGCCAGCACGAGAGACGGGGCGGGGGAGACCCAGTACTTC

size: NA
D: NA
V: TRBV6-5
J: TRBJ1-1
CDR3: CASSYAENTEAFF
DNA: TGTGCCAGCAGTTACGCAGAGAACACTGAAGCTTTCTTT

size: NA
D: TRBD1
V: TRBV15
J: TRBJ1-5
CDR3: CATSRDDRVDQPQHF
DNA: TGTGCCACCAGCAGAGATGACAGGGTAGATCAGCCCCAGCATTTT

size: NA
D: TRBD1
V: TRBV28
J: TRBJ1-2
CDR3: CASSLSRTGGFDGYTF
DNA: TGTGCCAGCAGTTTATCCCGGACAGGGGGGTTCGACGGCTACACCTTC

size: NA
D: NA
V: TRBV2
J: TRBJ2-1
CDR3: CASSESYEQFF
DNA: TGTGCCAGCAGTGAAAGCTACGAGCAGTTCTTC

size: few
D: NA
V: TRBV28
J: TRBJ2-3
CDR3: CAILRGAGPTDTQYF
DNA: TGTGCCATTCTCCGGGGGGCGGGCCCCACAGATACGCAGTATTTT

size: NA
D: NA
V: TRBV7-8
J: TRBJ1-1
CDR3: CASSLDGGMEAFF
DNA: TGTGCCAGCAGCTTAGACGGGGGGATGGAAGCTTTCTTT

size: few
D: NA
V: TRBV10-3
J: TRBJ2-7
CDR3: CAIKDGASSYEQYF
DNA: TGTGCCATCAAAGATGGGGCCAGCTCCTACGAGCAGTACTTC

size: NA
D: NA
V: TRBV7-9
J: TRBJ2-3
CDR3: CASKWISDTQYF
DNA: TGTGCCAGCAAGTGGATTTCTGATACGCAGTATTTT

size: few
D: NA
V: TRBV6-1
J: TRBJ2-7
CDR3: CASTPMGGLTYEQYF
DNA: TGTGCCAGCACCCCCATGGGGGGGCTCACCTACGAGCAGTACTTC

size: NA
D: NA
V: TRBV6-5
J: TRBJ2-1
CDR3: CASSFTSSSYNEQFF
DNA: TGTGCCAGCAGCTTCACATCTTCTTCCTACAATGAGCAGTTCTTC

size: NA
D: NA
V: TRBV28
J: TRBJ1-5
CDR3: CASSLVEGYQHF
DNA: TGTGCCAGCAGCCTAGTTGAGGGTTACCAGCATTTT

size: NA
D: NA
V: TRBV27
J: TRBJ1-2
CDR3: CASSLSGKGLGGYTF
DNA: TGTGCCAGCAGTTTATCGGGAAAGGGTTTGGGTGGCTACACCTTC

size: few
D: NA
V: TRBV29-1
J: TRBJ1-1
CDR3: CSVVTHSDTEAFF
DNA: TGCAGCGTTGTCACACATTCGGACACTGAAGCTTTCTTT